These 30 T cell receptor beta chains originate from one sample sequenced in a study of shared clonotypes between healthy human individuals. Assay used: immunoSEQ multiplex PCR; TCRdb lists only in-frame clones, some missing. This table has about 1 million clones, around four fifths appearing once. Sequenced: memory CD4+ T cells sorted from blood. Subset noted: CD45RA-negative fraction. The source of these receptors is a man between 18 and 35 years old in good health.

The chain employs TRBV6-1 and TRBJ2-5; maybe TRBD1 (5 bases). The CDR3 spans 10 residues. The germline V gene encodes CDR1 MNHNS and CDR2 SASEGT. V lost 6 bases to trimming and J lost 13 bases, with 12 bases between them. The CDR3 loop reads CASRSIDRYF. As DNA, the CDR3 is TGTGCCAGCAGGTCAATCGACAGGTACTTC.

This clone was counted at least ten times. CDR3 sequence (DNA): TGTGCCAGCAGCCCTCAGGGCAATGAGCAGTTCTTC. This gives the protein CASSPQGNEQFF. This chain uses TRBV7-6 with TRBJ2-1; tentative D call: TRBD1 (5 bases). The CDR3 contains 12 residues. Trimming stripped 5 bases from V and 6 bases from J, with 8 bases between. Germline CDR1 reads SGHVS; CDR2 reads FNYEAQ.

This chain joins TRBV6-6 and TRBJ2-5, with TRBD1 identical over 8 bases. The CDR3 runs to 13 residues. Germline V gene lookup returns CDR1 MNHNY and CDR2 SVGAGI (reference sequence). Trimming cost V 8 bases and J 1 base; bases outside gene matches: 3. Here the CDR3 reads CASGQGLQETQYF. In nucleotides, the CDR3 is TGTGCCAGCGGACAGGGCCTCCAAGAGACCCAGTACTTC.

This rearrangement joins TRBV10-3 to TRBJ2-2, with D perhaps assigned TRBD1 or TRBD2 (6 bases each). Germline CDR1 ENHRY, CDR2 SYGVKD. Trimming shortened V by 8 bases and J by 3 bases, and 13 bases separated the two germline ends. The CDR3 spans 14 residues. This CDR3 is CAIQEGGYTGELFF. DNA of the CDR3: TGTGCCATCCAAGAGGGGGGCTACACCGGGGAGCTGTTTTTT.

The V call is TRBV4-1, the J call TRBJ2-6; 9 bases are a match to TRBD1. V dropped 7 bases and J dropped 2; count of bases not matched to a gene: 9. This CDR3 comprises 17 residues. Germline V CDR1 and CDR2: MGHRA, YSYEKL. Written as DNA, the CDR3 is TGCGCCAGCACCGACGGACAGGGGATCACTGGGGCCAACGTCCTGACTTTC. Protein: CASTDGQGITGANVLTF.

This chain uses TRBV27 with TRBJ2-3; TRBD2 agrees at 15 bases. Germline lookup yields CDR1 MNHEY and CDR2 SMNVEV (reference sequence). Trimming removed 6 bases from V and 4 bases from J; junction bases left unmatched: 8. CDR3 length equals 17 residues. CDR3 in DNA: TGTGCCAGCAGGGGCGGACTAGCGGGGGGGCTGGCAGATACGCAGTATTTT. Amino acid sequence: CASRGGLAGGLADTQYF.

To note about this clone: Different DNA sequences within this sample yield the same CDR3. V gene TRBV7-2 combines with J gene TRBJ2-1; the D call may be TRBD1 or TRBD2 (5 bases each). The V gene's germline CDR1 is SGHTA and CDR2 FQGNSA. The CDR3 is 14 residues long. Trimming shortened V by 1 base and J by 1 base, and 5 bases separated the two germline ends. CDR3 DNA sequence: TGTGCCAGCAGCTTAGGGGGGTCCTACAATGAGCAGTTCTTC. Its protein product is CASSLGGSYNEQFF.

The chain is built from TRBV5-1 and TRBJ2-5; 11 bases line up with TRBD1. The CDR3 has 15 residues. After removal of 10 bases from V and 10 bases from J, the junction contained 18 bases not matched to a gene. The germline V gene has CDR1 SGHRS and CDR2 YFSETQ. The CDR3 DNA reads as TGCGCCGCAGCAGCCCAACCGGGACAGGGGGGTCACCAGTACTTC. Translated, it gives CAAAAQPGQGGHQYF.

The rearrangement uses TRBV6-5 and TRBJ2-5; a weak D match, TRBD2 (6 bases). The CDR3 extends over 14 amino acids. V gave up 4 bases and J gave up 5 bases, with 14 bases separating them. Germline CDR1 reads MNHEY; CDR2 reads SVGAGI. CDR3 sequence: CASSLLRGRETQYF. DNA for the CDR3: TGTGCCAGCAGTTTGTTGCGGGGCCGGGAGACCCAGTACTTC.

The V gene is TRBV10-1, the J gene TRBJ1-1; TRBD1 might be the D (6 bases). CDR1 is WNHNN and CDR2 is SYGVQD in the germline V gene (reference sequence). Trimming removed 4 bases at V and 6 bases at J, with 12 bases between. The CDR3 covers 13 residues. The CDR3 protein is CASSVSRGAEAFF. For the CDR3, the DNA is TGCGCCAGCAGTGTTTCCAGGGGAGCTGAAGCTTTCTTT.

The rearrangement uses TRBV11-2 and TRBJ2-1; the D gene is possibly TRBD1 (6 bases). This CDR3 is built from 14 residues. Germline CDR1 and CDR2: SGHAT and FQNNGV. V lost 5 bases to trimming and J lost 3 bases, with 11 bases between them. CDR3 loop: CASSRQENYNEQFF. The CDR3 DNA follows: TGTGCCAGCAGCAGACAGGAAAACTACAATGAGCAGTTCTTC.

The V gene is TRBV11-2, the J gene TRBJ1-2, with 8 bases fitting TRBD1. The trim removed 5 bases at V and 4 bases at J, leaving 6 bases unmatched. The CDR3 length is 14 residues. CDR1 and CDR2 (germline): SGHAT, FQNNGV. The CDR3 is CASSPGGTGYGYTF. The CDR3 DNA reads TGTGCCAGCAGCCCCGGCGGGACAGGCTATGGCTACACCTTC.

This sequence joins TRBV10-3 and TRBJ1-3; maybe TRBD1 (6 bases). Per the germline V gene, CDR1 is ENHRY and CDR2 is SYGVKD. Between the trimmed V and J ends, which lost 6 bases and 0 bases, there was a span of 15 bases. The CDR3 length is 16 residues. CDR3 residues: CAISYGQLLSGNTIYF. The CDR3 DNA is TGTGCCATCAGCTACGGACAGCTCCTCTCTGGAAACACCATATATTTT.

This clone has only one observation. CDR3 sequence reads: CASSLGFGTGGIDTQYF. The CDR3 bases are TGTGCCAGCAGCTTAGGGTTTGGGACAGGGGGGATCGATACGCAGTATTTT. The genes are TRBV7-2 and TRBJ2-3; 11 bases agree with TRBD1. Trimming at V came to 1 base and at J to 6 bases, leaving 9 bases not matched to a gene. Germline V gene data show CDR1 as SGHTA and CDR2 as FQGNSA. CDR3 length: 17 amino acids. The full variable domain, rest sourced from reference TRBV7-2 and TRBJ2-3, is GAGVSQSPSNKVTEKGKDVELRCDPISGHTALYWYRQSLGQGLEFLIYFQGNSAPDKSGLPSDRFSAERTGGSVSTLTIQRTQQEDSAVYLCASSLGFGTGGIDTQYFGPGTRLTVL.

This clone has only a few counts. The chain recombines TRBV28 with TRBJ2-7; TRBD1 is a possible D gene (6 bases). Germline values: CDR1 MDHEN, CDR2 SYDVKM. The V gene lost 5 bases and the J gene lost 9 bases, with 20 bases spanning the gap. The CDR3 is 14 amino acids. CDR3 protein: CASSPNPHQGWQYF. The CDR3 DNA follows: TGTGCCAGCAGTCCGAATCCCCACCAGGGGTGGCAGTACTTC.

A few counts support this clone. This rearrangement joins TRBV28 to TRBJ2-7, with 7 bases aligning to TRBD2. CDR3 length: 15 amino acids. CDR1 MDHEN and CDR2 SYDVKM come from the germline V gene. Trimming removed 6 bases from V and 2 bases from J; junction bases left unmatched: 10. The CDR3 DNA follows: TGTGCCAGCAGCCCACTCGGCGGGGGAGCCTACGAGCAGTACTTC. Its protein product is CASSPLGGGAYEQYF.

J is TRBJ2-7 and V is TRBV7-2; D gene unclear. The CDR3 loop spans 12 amino acids. The germline CDR1 and CDR2 sequences are SGHTA and FQGNSA. V lost 3 bases and J 7 bases, leaving 10 bases between the germline ends. CDR3 nucleotides: TGTGCCAGCAGCTTCCGTTCGAGGGAGCAGTACTTC. It yields the protein CASSFRSREQYF.

The chain joins TRBV19 to TRBJ2-7; a possible D gene is TRBD2 (6 bases). Germline CDR1 LNHDA, CDR2 SQIVND (reference sequence). Trimming shortened V by 5 bases and J by 7 bases, and 15 bases separated the two germline ends. There are 13 residues in the CDR3. CDR3 protein: CASSRLEGREQYF. The CDR3 DNA follows: TGTGCCAGTAGTCGGCTGGAGGGCCGGGAGCAGTACTTC.

The rearrangement links TRBV27 to TRBJ2-5, with 7 bases identical to TRBD1. Germline-derived CDR1 and CDR2 are MNHEY and SMNVEV (reference sequence). The junction had 12 bases not matched to a gene; V was cut back by 4 bases and J by 1 base. The CDR3 extends over 17 amino acids. The CDR3 loop reads CASSSHKSNRGQETQYF. DNA for the CDR3: TGTGCCAGCAGTTCCCATAAGTCCAACAGGGGCCAAGAGACCCAGTACTTC.

V gene TRBV18 combines with J gene TRBJ2-3; TRBD1 matches at 8 bases. This CDR3 comprises 15 residues. Losses at the gene ends were 4 bases for V and 2 bases for J; bases not matched to a gene: 5. CDR1 is KGHSH and CDR2 is LQKENI in the germline V gene. The CDR3 sequence: CASSRADRATDTQYF. The CDR3, as DNA: TGTGCCAGCTCACGAGCGGACAGGGCCACAGATACGCAGTATTTT.

This clone was seen only a few times. The DNA is left out, because the CDR3 cannot be placed on it with certainty; the CDR3 is given as TCRdb lists it. This rearrangement joins TRBV21-1 to TRBJ2-5; the D call TRBD1 from the table was never checked on the DNA. TRBV21-1 is an annotated pseudogene. The CDR3 length is 15 residues, termini included. The CDR3 loop is CASRYRCPEEETQYF.

Concerning this clone itself: Other DNA sequences in this sample translate to the same CDR3. V usage is TRBV6-6 and J usage is TRBJ2-5, with 8 positions matching TRBD2. The CDR3 totals 14 residues. The germline V gene encodes CDR1 MNHNY and CDR2 SVGAGI (reference sequence). Losses at the gene ends were 2 bases for V and 5 bases for J; bases not matched to a gene: 4. The CDR3 is CASSYGAGGETQYF. Written as DNA, the CDR3 is TGTGCCAGCAGTTACGGGGCGGGAGGTGAGACCCAGTACTTC.

V usage is TRBV28 and J usage is TRBJ1-3, with D unresolved. Germline lookup yields CDR1 MDHEN and CDR2 SYDVKM. V lost 7 bases, J lost 2 bases, and 18 bases lay in between. The CDR3 sequence is 16 residues long. The CDR3 sequence: CASNGLYKRAGNTIYF. Here the CDR3 DNA reads TGTGCCAGCAACGGGCTGTACAAACGAGCTGGAAACACCATATATTTT.

This clone was observed a handful of times. V usage is TRBV6-4 and J usage is TRBJ2-7; 10 bases match TRBD2. There are 17 residues in the CDR3. CDR1 MRHNA and CDR2 SNTAGT come from the germline V gene. J lost 0 bases, V lost 3 bases, and 8 bases had no gene match. DNA for the CDR3: TGTGCCAGCAGTGAATTACTAGCGGGGATTCCCTCCTACGAGCAGTACTTC. It is translated as CASSELLAGIPSYEQYF.

The chain employs TRBV30 and TRBJ2-3; no definite D call. Per germline, CDR1 GTSNPN and CDR2 SVGIG (reference sequence). The CDR3 contains 15 residues. The germline V and J ends were trimmed by 0 bases and 0 bases, with 10 bases remaining between them. CDR3 coding DNA: TGTGCCTGGAGTGTAAAGGCGACTAGCACAGATACGCAGTATTTT. Its protein product is CAWSVKATSTDTQYF.

The chain couples TRBV10-3 to TRBJ1-1, with 8 bases matching TRBD1. Per germline, CDR1 ENHRY and CDR2 SYGVKD. The length of the CDR3 is 14 residues. With 6 bases clipped from V and 0 bases from J, the junction kept 3 bases outside the gene matches. The CDR3 is CAISSTGVNTEAFF. The DNA for the CDR3 is TGTGCCATCAGCTCGACAGGGGTGAACACTGAAGCTTTCTTT.

The chain employs TRBV5-4 and TRBJ2-5; D uncertain. Germline-derived CDR1 and CDR2 are SGHNT and YYREEE (reference sequence). Trimming stripped 3 bases from V and 4 bases from J, with 13 bases between. The CDR3 has 14 residues. CDR3 amino acids: CASSSGLDRETQYF. The CDR3 DNA reads as TGTGCCAGCAGCTCCGGATTAGATAGAGAGACCCAGTACTTC.

The V and J genes are TRBV28 and TRBJ1-6; D is possibly TRBD1 (5 bases). The CDR3 is made up of 15 amino acids. Germline CDR1 reads MDHEN; CDR2 reads SYDVKM. V dropped 5 bases and J dropped 6 bases, with 14 bases sitting between them. CDR3 sequence: CASSASGRSNSPLHF. CDR3 nucleotides: TGTGCCAGCAGTGCTTCGGGACGGAGTAATTCACCCCTCCACTTT.

The CDR3 sequence: CASSLEALQSRTGNTIYF. Here the CDR3 DNA reads TGTGCCAGCAGCTTGGAGGCCTTACAGTCGAGAACTGGAAACACCATATATTTT. This chain links TRBV5-6 with TRBJ1-3; D is unclear. CDR1 SGHDT and CDR2 YYEEEE come from the germline V gene. The V gene lost 0 bases and the J gene lost 2 bases, with 18 bases spanning the gap. This CDR3 spans 18 amino acids. Combining the CDR3 with reference TRBV5-6 and TRBJ1-3 gives the whole variable domain DAGVTQSPTHLIKTRGQQVTLRCSPKSGHDTVSWYQQALGQGPQFIFQYYEEEERQRGNFPDRFSGHQFPNYSSELNVNALLLGDSALYLCASSLEALQSRTGNTIYFGEGSWLTVV.

This rearrangement joins TRBV5-4 to TRBJ2-1; TRBD2 matches at 14 bases. CDR1 SGHNT and CDR2 YYREEE come from the germline V gene (reference sequence). J lost 8 bases, V lost 4 bases, and 8 bases had no gene match. This CDR3 contains 16 residues. Written as DNA, the CDR3 is TGTGCCAGCAGCCCGGGACTAGCGGGAGAGGTGTATGAGCAGTTCTTC. Translation: CASSPGLAGEVYEQFF.